These T cell receptor beta chains were read from a single sample in a study of spatial heterogeneity in lung cancer. TCRdb called the 5' RACE reads again in MiXCR, with one record for every CDR3 protein. The profile shows thousands of distinct CDR3 sequences, around 5.5% of them singletons. The sequencing here drew on lung tumor tissue, taken at surgery. The source of these receptors is a female donor with early-stage non-small cell lung cancer. Each CDR3 is given with its conserved first and last residue. Fields, in order: V gene, D gene, clone size, J gene, CDR3 protein, CDR3 DNA. D genes are given only for firm matches. Size values are once, few and many counts, or a class for expanded clones, and some rows have none.

v_call: TRBV24-1
d_call: NA
clone_size: many
j_call: TRBJ2-1
cdr3_aa: CATRSGGNNEQFF
cdr3_nt: TGTGCCACCAGGTCAGGGGGGAACAATGAGCAGTTCTTC

v_call: TRBV7-9
d_call: NA
clone_size: many
j_call: TRBJ1-1
cdr3_aa: CASVGGTEAFF
cdr3_nt: TGTGCCAGCGTAGGGGGCACTGAAGCTTTCTTT

v_call: TRBV2
d_call: NA
clone_size: NA
j_call: TRBJ2-7
cdr3_aa: CASTLSRFGEQYF
cdr3_nt: TGTGCCAGCACATTATCCCGCTTTGGGGAGCAGTACTTC

v_call: TRBV27
d_call: TRBD2
clone_size: many
j_call: TRBJ2-3
cdr3_aa: CASSSSRLAGLNTQYF
cdr3_nt: TGTGCCAGCAGTTCCTCCCGACTAGCGGGACTAAATACGCAGTATTTT

v_call: TRBV5-4
d_call: TRBD2
clone_size: NA
j_call: TRBJ2-3
cdr3_aa: CASSRGGDTQYF
cdr3_nt: TGTGCCAGCAGCCGGGGGGGAGATACGCAGTATTTT

v_call: TRBV2
d_call: TRBD1
clone_size: many
j_call: TRBJ1-5
cdr3_aa: CASMEQGAGQPQHF
cdr3_nt: TGTGCCAGCATGGAACAGGGGGCTGGGCAGCCCCAGCATTTT

v_call: TRBV12-3/TRBV12-4
d_call: NA
clone_size: many
j_call: TRBJ1-1
cdr3_aa: CASSQHRLRNTEAFF
cdr3_nt: TGTGCCAGCAGTCAGCACCGTCTCAGGAACACTGAAGCTTTCTTT

v_call: TRBV10-2
d_call: NA
clone_size: many
j_call: TRBJ2-4
cdr3_aa: CASRNQNDRLYYF
cdr3_nt: TGCGCCAGCAGGAACCAGAATGACAGGTTATATTACTTC

v_call: TRBV6-2/TRBV6-3
d_call: NA
clone_size: many
j_call: TRBJ2-5
cdr3_aa: CASKNLGRQVTQYF
cdr3_nt: TGTGCCAGCAAAAATCTGGGACGGCAGGTGACCCAGTACTTC

v_call: TRBV5-4
d_call: NA
clone_size: many
j_call: TRBJ1-5
cdr3_aa: CATSEGGNQPQHF
cdr3_nt: TGTGCCACCTCGGAGGGGGGCAATCAGCCCCAGCATTTT

v_call: TRBV6-2/TRBV6-3
d_call: NA
clone_size: many
j_call: TRBJ1-5
cdr3_aa: CASTPRQSNQPQHF
cdr3_nt: TGTGCCAGCACCCCGCGACAGAGCAATCAGCCCCAGCATTTT

v_call: TRBV20-1
d_call: TRBD1
clone_size: medium-sized
j_call: TRBJ1-3
cdr3_aa: CSASRQGSGNTIYF
cdr3_nt: TGCAGTGCTAGCAGACAGGGCTCTGGAAACACCATATATTTT

v_call: TRBV12-3/TRBV12-4
d_call: NA
clone_size: many
j_call: TRBJ2-1
cdr3_aa: CASSLGYNEQFF
cdr3_nt: TGTGCCAGCAGTTTAGGATACAATGAGCAGTTCTTC

v_call: TRBV7-6
d_call: TRBD1
clone_size: NA
j_call: TRBJ2-3
cdr3_aa: CASSLAVTGGLDTQYF
cdr3_nt: TGTGCCAGCAGCTTAGCGGTGACAGGGGGATTGGATACGCAGTATTTT

v_call: TRBV9
d_call: NA
clone_size: few
j_call: TRBJ2-1
cdr3_aa: CASSVVAGPTEQFF
cdr3_nt: TGTGCCAGCAGCGTAGTTGCGGGGCCCACCGAGCAGTTCTTC

v_call: TRBV7-2
d_call: NA
clone_size: many
j_call: TRBJ1-2
cdr3_aa: CASSLAPWDGYTF
cdr3_nt: TGTGCCAGCAGCTTAGCCCCGTGGGATGGCTACACCTTC

v_call: TRBV11-2
d_call: NA
clone_size: many
j_call: TRBJ2-3
cdr3_aa: CASSLELDVNTQYF
cdr3_nt: TGTGCCAGCAGCTTAGAACTAGATGTGAATACGCAGTATTTT

v_call: TRBV5-4
d_call: TRBD1
clone_size: NA
j_call: TRBJ2-3
cdr3_aa: CASSPGQGVSNTQYF
cdr3_nt: TGTGCCAGCAGCCCTGGACAGGGGGTTTCGAATACGCAGTATTTT

v_call: TRBV7-8
d_call: NA
clone_size: many
j_call: TRBJ2-7
cdr3_aa: CASSPAMGRGGEQYF
cdr3_nt: TGTGCCAGCAGCCCCGCGATGGGCAGGGGAGGCGAGCAGTACTTC

v_call: TRBV20-1
d_call: NA
clone_size: once
j_call: TRBJ2-5
cdr3_aa: CSARGSGDLQETQYF
cdr3_nt: TGCAGTGCTAGGGGATCAGGCGACCTACAAGAGACCCAGTACTTC

v_call: TRBV10-3
d_call: NA
clone_size: many
j_call: TRBJ2-4
cdr3_aa: CATRGTVLAKNIQYF
cdr3_nt: TGTGCCACCCGCGGGACAGTGCTAGCCAAAAACATTCAGTACTTC

v_call: TRBV19
d_call: NA
clone_size: many
j_call: TRBJ1-5
cdr3_aa: CASSIPGGRAGTYSNQPQHF
cdr3_nt: TGTGCCAGTAGTATCCCCGGCGGGAGGGCCGGAACATATAGCAATCAGCCCCAGCATTTT

v_call: TRBV11-1
d_call: NA
clone_size: many
j_call: TRBJ2-1
cdr3_aa: CASSLGLTYNEQFF
cdr3_nt: TGTGCCAGCAGCTTAGGACTGACATACAATGAGCAGTTCTTC

v_call: TRBV20-1
d_call: TRBD2
clone_size: many
j_call: TRBJ2-3
cdr3_aa: CSASLAGALTDTQYF
cdr3_nt: TGCAGTGCTAGCCTAGCGGGGGCCCTCACAGATACGCAGTATTTT

v_call: TRBV5-1
d_call: NA
clone_size: many
j_call: TRBJ1-2
cdr3_aa: CASSLVTHDGYTF
cdr3_nt: TGCGCCAGCAGCTTGGTTACACACGATGGCTACACCTTC

v_call: TRBV27
d_call: NA
clone_size: few
j_call: TRBJ2-3
cdr3_aa: CASSWQGFTDTQYF
cdr3_nt: TGTGCCAGCAGTTGGCAGGGGTTCACAGATACGCAGTATTTT

v_call: TRBV3-1
d_call: TRBD1
clone_size: few
j_call: TRBJ1-2
cdr3_aa: CASSQDFRGQGISYGYTF
cdr3_nt: TGTGCCAGCAGCCAAGATTTTCGGGGACAGGGGATTAGTTACGGCTACACCTTC

v_call: TRBV9
d_call: NA
clone_size: many
j_call: TRBJ2-1
cdr3_aa: CASSPLDYAYNEQFF
cdr3_nt: TGTGCCAGCAGCCCCCTGGATTATGCCTACAATGAGCAGTTCTTC

v_call: TRBV7-3
d_call: TRBD1
clone_size: many
j_call: TRBJ2-2
cdr3_aa: CASSLGTGSGELFF
cdr3_nt: TGTGCCAGCAGCTTAGGGACAGGGTCCGGGGAGCTGTTTTTT

v_call: TRBV11-2
d_call: NA
clone_size: many
j_call: TRBJ2-2
cdr3_aa: CASSLGPLTTNTGELFF
cdr3_nt: TGTGCCAGCAGCTTAGGCCCCCTAACCACGAACACCGGGGAGCTGTTTTTT

v_call: TRBV4-2
d_call: NA
clone_size: medium-sized
j_call: TRBJ2-3
cdr3_aa: CASSQEGAGDTDTQYF
cdr3_nt: TGTGCCAGCAGCCAAGAAGGTGCAGGGGACACTGATACGCAGTATTTT

v_call: TRBV6-5
d_call: TRBD2
clone_size: many
j_call: TRBJ2-7
cdr3_aa: CASMAGGETYEQYF
cdr3_nt: TGTGCCAGCATGGCGGGAGGAGAGACCTACGAGCAGTACTTC

v_call: TRBV29-1
d_call: TRBD2
clone_size: many
j_call: TRBJ2-5
cdr3_aa: CSVEALTSGRARFAQYF
cdr3_nt: TGCAGCGTTGAAGCCCTCACTAGCGGGAGGGCCCGGTTCGCCCAGTACTTC

v_call: TRBV7-3
d_call: NA
clone_size: few
j_call: TRBJ2-2
cdr3_aa: CASSLRPGNTGELFF
cdr3_nt: TGTGCCAGCAGCTTAAGGCCAGGCAACACCGGGGAGCTGTTTTTT

v_call: TRBV6-2/TRBV6-3
d_call: TRBD2
clone_size: many
j_call: TRBJ2-2
cdr3_aa: CASSGRLAETGELFF
cdr3_nt: TGTGCCAGCAGTGGACGACTAGCGGAGACCGGGGAGCTGTTTTTT

v_call: TRBV7-2
d_call: NA
clone_size: many
j_call: TRBJ2-7
cdr3_aa: CASSPYVQGFEQYF
cdr3_nt: TGTGCCAGCAGCCCGTACGTACAGGGCTTCGAGCAGTACTTC

v_call: TRBV9
d_call: NA
clone_size: medium-sized
j_call: TRBJ1-3
cdr3_aa: CASSVGEGNTIYF
cdr3_nt: TGTGCCAGCAGCGTAGGAGAAGGAAACACCATATATTTT

v_call: TRBV6-1
d_call: NA
clone_size: medium-sized
j_call: TRBJ2-3
cdr3_aa: CASSEGSVAGSDTQYF
cdr3_nt: TGTGCCAGCAGTGAAGGCTCAGTCGCCGGGTCAGATACGCAGTATTTT

v_call: TRBV6-2/TRBV6-3
d_call: NA
clone_size: few
j_call: TRBJ1-5
cdr3_aa: CASSFNSNQPQHF
cdr3_nt: TGTGCCAGCAGTTTTAACAGCAATCAGCCCCAGCATTTT

v_call: TRBV19
d_call: TRBD2
clone_size: many
j_call: TRBJ2-1
cdr3_aa: CASSLAASSYNEQFF
cdr3_nt: TGTGCCAGTAGTCTAGCGGCCAGCTCCTACAATGAGCAGTTCTTC

v_call: TRBV18
d_call: TRBD1
clone_size: many
j_call: TRBJ1-2
cdr3_aa: CASSRTGGVGYTF
cdr3_nt: TGTGCCAGCAGTCGGACAGGGGGCGTTGGCTACACCTTC

v_call: TRBV2
d_call: NA
clone_size: many
j_call: TRBJ1-2
cdr3_aa: CASRSSNYGYTF
cdr3_nt: TGTGCCAGCAGAAGCAGTAACTATGGCTACACCTTC

v_call: TRBV20-1
d_call: TRBD1
clone_size: many
j_call: TRBJ1-5
cdr3_aa: CSALLGQGGFGNQPQHF
cdr3_nt: TGCAGTGCTTTACTCGGACAGGGGGGTTTCGGGAATCAGCCCCAGCATTTT

v_call: TRBV4-1
d_call: TRBD2
clone_size: few
j_call: TRBJ2-3
cdr3_aa: CASSQEGLAGGLLRGKRDTQYF
cdr3_nt: TGCGCCAGCAGCCAAGAAGGCTTAGCGGGGGGACTCCTCCGCGGGAAGCGGGATACGCAGTATTTT

v_call: TRBV9
d_call: NA
clone_size: many
j_call: TRBJ2-7
cdr3_aa: CASSAGRMTASYEQYF
cdr3_nt: TGTGCCAGCAGCGCAGGGCGGATGACGGCTTCCTACGAGCAGTACTTC

v_call: TRBV5-1
d_call: NA
clone_size: many
j_call: TRBJ1-1
cdr3_aa: CASSYSGVNTEAFF
cdr3_nt: TGCGCCAGCAGCTACAGTGGAGTGAACACTGAAGCTTTCTTT

v_call: TRBV4-1
d_call: NA
clone_size: few
j_call: TRBJ2-3
cdr3_aa: CASSRGGDLGDTQYF
cdr3_nt: TGCGCCAGCAGCCGGGGGGGCGACCTAGGGGATACGCAGTATTTT

v_call: TRBV12-3/TRBV12-4
d_call: TRBD2
clone_size: many
j_call: TRBJ2-1
cdr3_aa: CASSSGLAGGLNEQFF
cdr3_nt: TGTGCCAGCAGTTCCGGACTAGCGGGGGGGCTTAATGAGCAGTTCTTC